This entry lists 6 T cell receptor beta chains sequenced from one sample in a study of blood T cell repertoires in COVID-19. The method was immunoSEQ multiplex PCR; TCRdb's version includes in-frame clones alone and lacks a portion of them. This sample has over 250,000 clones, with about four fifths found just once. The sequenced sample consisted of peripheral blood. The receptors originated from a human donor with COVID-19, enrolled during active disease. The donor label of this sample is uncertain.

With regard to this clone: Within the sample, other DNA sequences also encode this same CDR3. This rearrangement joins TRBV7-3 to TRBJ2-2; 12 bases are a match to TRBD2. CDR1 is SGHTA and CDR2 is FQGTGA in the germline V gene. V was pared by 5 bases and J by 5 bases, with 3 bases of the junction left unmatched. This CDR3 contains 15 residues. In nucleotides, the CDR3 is TGTGCCAGCAGCCTCGGACTAGCGGGAACCGGGGAGCTGTTTTTT. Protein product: CASSLGLAGTGELFF.

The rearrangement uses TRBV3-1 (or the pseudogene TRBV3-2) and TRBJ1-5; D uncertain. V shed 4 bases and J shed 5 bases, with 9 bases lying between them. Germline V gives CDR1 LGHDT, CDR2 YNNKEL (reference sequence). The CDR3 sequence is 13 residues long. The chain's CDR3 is CASSPQLDQPQHF. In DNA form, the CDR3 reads TGTGCCAGCAGCCCTCAACTAGATCAGCCCCAGCATTTT.

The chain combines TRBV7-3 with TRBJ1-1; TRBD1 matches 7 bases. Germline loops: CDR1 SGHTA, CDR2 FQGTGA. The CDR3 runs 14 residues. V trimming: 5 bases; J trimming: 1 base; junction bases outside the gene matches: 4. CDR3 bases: TGTGCCAGCAGCCTGGACAGGTGGAACACTGAAGCTTTCTTT. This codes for CASSLDRWNTEAFF.

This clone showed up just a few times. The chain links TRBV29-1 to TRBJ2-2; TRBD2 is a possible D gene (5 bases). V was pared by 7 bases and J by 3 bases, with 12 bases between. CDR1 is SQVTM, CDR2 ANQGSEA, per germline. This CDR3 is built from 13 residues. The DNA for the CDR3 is TGCAGCGCCGCGGGTAGCTACACCGGGGAGCTGTTTTTT. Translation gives CSAAGSYTGELFF.

This CDR3 is CASSPPRTGELFF. DNA of the CDR3: TGTGCCAGCAGTCCCCCCCGGACCGGGGAGCTGTTTTTT. The chain combines TRBV28 with TRBJ2-2, with unresolved D. The CDR3 spans 13 residues. CDR1 is MDHEN, CDR2 SYDVKM, per germline. V was clipped by 5 bases and J by 5 bases, with 9 bases between them. The full variable domain, with the rest looked up from reference TRBV28 and TRBJ2-2, is DVKVTQSSRYLVKRTGEKVFLECVQDMDHENMFWYRQDPGLGLRLIYFSYDVKMKEKGDIPEGYSVSREKKERFSLILESASTNQTSMYLCASSPPRTGELFFGEGSRLTVL.

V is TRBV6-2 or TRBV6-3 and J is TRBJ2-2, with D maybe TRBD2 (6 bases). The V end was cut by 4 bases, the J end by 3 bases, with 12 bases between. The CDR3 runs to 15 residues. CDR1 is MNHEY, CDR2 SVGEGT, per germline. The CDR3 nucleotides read TGTGCCAGCAGTTCCATTAGCGGCTACACCGGGGAGCTGTTTTTT. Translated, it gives CASSSISGYTGELFF.